This T cell receptor (beta chain) was recorded in a study of beta chain features in type 1 diabetes. CDR1 SQVTM and CDR2 ANQGSEA come from the germline V gene. The CDR3 has 13 residues. The V gene lost 3 bases and the J gene lost 5 bases, with 13 bases spanning the gap. cDNA synthesis used the whole RNA isolate, giving expressed TCRB sequences. The average output of naive, central memory and regulatory T cell samples was 3.6 million or so reads. Profiled with immunoSEQ multiplex PCR; TCRdb holds only in-frame clones, not every one. The sample shows about 230,000 clones, about a sixth of them seen only once. This clone has just a few counts. No antigen is known for it. Study observations and caveats: Shorter TCRB CDR3s, moderately but significantly so, were found in Type 1 diabetes patients in all four CD4+ subsets.

Sequenced material: naive CD4+ T cells from blood. The origin of this receptor is a young man with type 1 diabetes. This chain uses TRBV29-1 with TRBJ1-2; no definite D call. DNA for the CDR3: TGCAGCGTTGATCGGGGAAGAGGGTATGGCTACACCTTC. Its protein is CSVDRGRGYGYTF. The complete variable domain, with remaining parts taken from reference TRBV29-1 and TRBJ1-2, reads SAVISQKPSRDICQRGTSLTIQCQVDSQVTMMFWYRQQPGQSLTLIATANQGSEATYESGFVIDKFPISRPNLTFSTLTVSNMSPEDSSIYLCSVDRGRGYGYTFGSGTRLTVV.